The 11 T cell receptor beta chains presented below share a single source sample, sequenced in a study of cytomegalovirus exposure and HLA in healthy donors. Researchers ran the PCR with 60 Vbeta and 13 Jbeta primers. Repertoires were generated with immunoSEQ multiplex PCR, while TCRdb's copy carries only in-frame clones and drops some. The sample contains about 160,000 clones, about 80% of which appear only once. The source material was PBMCs. Receptors originate from a man aged 25-40 years in good health and CMV-seronegative.

The V call is TRBV9, the J call TRBJ2-5, with D possibly matching TRBD2 (7 bases). Deletions cut 0 bases from V and 4 bases from J, with 19 bases between. Germline CDR1 and CDR2: SGDLS and YYNGEE. The CDR3 extends over 17 amino acids. CDR3 sequence reads: CASSVGSSGGAPETQYF. CDR3 DNA: TGTGCCAGCAGCGTAGGGTCTAGTGGGGGGGCCCCAGAGACCCAGTACTTC. The complete variable domain, with remaining parts taken from reference TRBV9 and TRBJ2-5, reads DSGVTQTPKHLITATGQRVTLRCSPRSGDLSVYWYQQSLDQGLQFLIQYYNGEERAKGNILERFSAQQFPDLHSELNLSSLELGDSALYFCASSVGSSGGAPETQYFGPGTRLLVL.

The rearrangement links TRBV30 to TRBJ2-6; D perhaps matches TRBD1 (5 bases). V was cut by 3 bases and J by 1 base, with 7 bases left in between. This CDR3 spans 14 amino acids. Per germline, CDR1 GTSNPN and CDR2 SVGIG (reference sequence). The CDR3: CAWSSGSGANVLTF. Written as DNA, the CDR3 is TGTGCCTGGAGCTCAGGGTCTGGGGCCAACGTCCTGACTTTC.

This chain connects TRBV11-2 to TRBJ2-7; D possibly corresponds to TRBD2 (6 bases). The germline V and J ends were trimmed by 7 bases and 5 bases, with 21 bases remaining between them. Germline CDR1 reads SGHAT; CDR2 reads FQNNGV. The CDR3 covers 15 residues. The CDR3 protein is CASTGGRGKFDEQYF. The CDR3 coding sequence is TGTGCCAGCACCGGGGGACGGGGTAAATTTGACGAGCAGTACTTC.

The V and J genes are TRBV25-1 and TRBJ1-6; TRBD1 aligns across 7 bases. Germline V gives CDR1 MGHDK, CDR2 SYGVNS. After removal of 5 bases from V and 7 bases from J, the junction contained 8 bases not matched to a gene. The CDR3 has 15 amino acids. The CDR3 region is CASSPSGQENSPLHF. CDR3 sequence (DNA): TGTGCCAGCAGTCCAAGTGGACAGGAAAATTCACCCCTCCACTTT.

This chain connects TRBV9 to TRBJ2-5; 7 bases align to TRBD1. The trim removed 0 bases at V and 0 bases at J, leaving 2 bases unmatched. This CDR3 contains 15 residues. Germline V lookup: CDR1 SGDLS, CDR2 YYNGEE. CDR3 residues: CASSVEGQYQETQYF. CDR3 in DNA: TGTGCCAGCAGCGTAGAGGGACAGTACCAAGAGACCCAGTACTTC. The full variable domain, rest sourced from reference TRBV9 and TRBJ2-5, is DSGVTQTPKHLITATGQRVTLRCSPRSGDLSVYWYQQSLDQGLQFLIQYYNGEERAKGNILERFSAQQFPDLHSELNLSSLELGDSALYFCASSVEGQYQETQYFGPGTRLLVL.

This chain joins TRBV7-9 and TRBJ1-5, with unresolved D. The CDR3 loop spans 11 amino acids. Germline V gene sequence: CDR1 SEHNR, CDR2 FQNEAQ (reference sequence). The CDR3 here is CRGRKTTQQHF. In nucleotides, the CDR3 is TGTAGAGGTAGAAAAACAACCCAGCAGCATTTT.

This sequence joins TRBV7-8 and TRBJ1-1; D may be TRBD1 (5 bases). V lost 1 base to trimming and J lost 10 bases, with 13 bases between them. The CDR3 spans 13 residues. Germline assignment: CDR1 SGHVS and CDR2 FQNEAQ. The CDR3 is CASSLGGSQGAFF. CDR3 coding DNA: TGTGCCAGCAGCTTAGGGGGCAGTCAGGGAGCTTTCTTT.

CDR3 region: CASSPADTYNEQFF. The CDR3 DNA is TGTGCCAGCAGTCCTGCGGATACCTACAATGAGCAGTTCTTC. This chain links TRBV6-5 with TRBJ2-1, with D hard to call. This CDR3 contains 14 residues. Trimming shortened V by 5 bases and J by 2 bases, and 10 bases separated the two germline ends. Germline-derived CDR1 and CDR2 are MNHEY and SVGAGI.

The chain couples TRBV30 to TRBJ1-5; 7 nucleotides align to TRBD1. This CDR3 region has 13 residues. The germline V gene encodes CDR1 GTSNPN and CDR2 SVGIG (reference sequence). Trimming cost V 4 bases and J 7 bases; bases outside gene matches: 7. The CDR3 loop reads CAWTGQGGQPQHF. For the CDR3, the DNA is TGTGCCTGGACTGGGCAGGGGGGACAGCCCCAGCATTTT.

This chain uses TRBV10-3 with TRBJ1-2; D possibly corresponds to TRBD1 (6 bases). V gave up 0 bases and J gave up 6 bases, with 11 bases separating them. The V gene's germline CDR1 is ENHRY and CDR2 SYGVKD. This CDR3 is built from 14 residues. This chain's CDR3 is CAISESRGGDGYTF. The CDR3 nucleotides read TGTGCCATCAGTGAGTCCAGGGGAGGGGATGGCTACACCTTC.

The sample holds one count of this clone. The rearrangement links TRBV21-1 to TRBJ2-5; the D call of TRBD2 is as the table states it, not checked on the DNA. TRBV21-1 is classified as a pseudogene. The CDR3 consists of 14 residues. CDR3 bases: TGTGCCAGCCGAAAGCACCCCGGTCTGGAGACCCAGTACTTC. This codes for CASRKHPGLETQYF.